This TCR beta chain originates from a study of CD8+ T cells in alopecia areata. Looking at the study overall: For treated patients, severity scores reflected the percentage of scalp area affected.

Treatment here: oral pan-JAK inhibitor, 5-10 mg twice daily. Both peripheral blood and punch biopsies of lesional scalp skin were obtained from patients who had alopecia areata. The sequencing template was cDNA reverse transcribed from extracted RNA. Using immunoSEQ multiplex PCR, the repertoire was profiled, and TCRdb retains in-frame clones only, with some absent. The repertoire consists of 120,000 or so clones, with around 63% occurring once and the leading ten covering more than 5.5%. V lost 2 bases, J lost 5 bases, and 12 bases lay in between. Germline V gives CDR1 SEHNR, CDR2 FQNEAQ (reference sequence). The CDR3 is 14 amino acids.

The sequences come from CD4+ T cells sorted from blood, collected at week 4, from a patient treated with tofacitinib. The rearrangement links TRBV7-9 to TRBJ2-5; no clear D. This TCR was recovered from a human donor with alopecia areata. The CDR3 protein is CASSLNMDAETQYF. CDR3 sequence (DNA): TGTGCCAGCAGCTTAAATATGGACGCGGAGACCCAGTACTTC.